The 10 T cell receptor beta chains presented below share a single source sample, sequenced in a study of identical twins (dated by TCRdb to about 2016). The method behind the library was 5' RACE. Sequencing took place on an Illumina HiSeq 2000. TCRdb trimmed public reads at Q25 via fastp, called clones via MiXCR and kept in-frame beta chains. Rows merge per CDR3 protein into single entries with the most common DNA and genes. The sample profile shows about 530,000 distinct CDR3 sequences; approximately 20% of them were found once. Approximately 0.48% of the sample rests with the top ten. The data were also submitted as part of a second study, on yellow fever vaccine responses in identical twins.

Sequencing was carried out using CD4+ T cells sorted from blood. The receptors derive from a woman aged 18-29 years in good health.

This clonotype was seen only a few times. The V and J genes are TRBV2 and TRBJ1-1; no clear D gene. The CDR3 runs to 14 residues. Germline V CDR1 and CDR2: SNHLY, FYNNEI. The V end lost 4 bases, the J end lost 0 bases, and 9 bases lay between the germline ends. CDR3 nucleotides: TGTGCCAGCAGTGTCAGTAGGATGAACACTGAAGCTTTCTTT. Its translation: CASSVSRMNTEAFF.

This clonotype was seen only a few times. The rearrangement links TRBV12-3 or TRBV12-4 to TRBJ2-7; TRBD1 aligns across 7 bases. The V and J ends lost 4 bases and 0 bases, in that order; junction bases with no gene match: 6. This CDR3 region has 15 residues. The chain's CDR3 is CASSSGQASSYEQYF. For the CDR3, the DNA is TGTGCCAGCAGTTCCGGACAGGCTTCCTCCTACGAGCAGTACTTC.

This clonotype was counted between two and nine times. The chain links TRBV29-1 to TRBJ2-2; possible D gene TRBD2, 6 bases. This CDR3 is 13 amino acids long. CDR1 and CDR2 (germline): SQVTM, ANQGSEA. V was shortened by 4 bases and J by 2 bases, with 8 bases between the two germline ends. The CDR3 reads CSVGDFNTGELFF. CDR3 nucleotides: TGCAGCGTTGGGGACTTCAACACCGGGGAGCTGTTTTTT.

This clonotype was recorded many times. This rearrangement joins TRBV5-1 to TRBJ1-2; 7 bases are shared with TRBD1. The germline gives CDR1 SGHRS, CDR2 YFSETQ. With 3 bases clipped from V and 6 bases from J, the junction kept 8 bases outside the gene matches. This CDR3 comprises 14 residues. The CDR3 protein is CASSSQDRMDGYTF. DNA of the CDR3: TGCGCCAGCAGCTCCCAGGACAGGATGGATGGCTACACCTTC.

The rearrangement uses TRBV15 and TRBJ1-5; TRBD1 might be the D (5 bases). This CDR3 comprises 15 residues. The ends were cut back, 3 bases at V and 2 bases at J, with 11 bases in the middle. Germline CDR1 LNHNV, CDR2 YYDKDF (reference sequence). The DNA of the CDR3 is TGTGCCACCAGCAGCGCAAGGGGAGGCAATCAGCCCCAGCATTTT. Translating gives CATSSARGGNQPQHF. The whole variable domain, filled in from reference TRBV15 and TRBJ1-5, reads DAMVIQNPRYQVTQFGKPVTLSCSQTLNHNVMYWYQQKSSQAPKLLFHYYDKDFNNEADTPDNFQSRRPNTSFCFLDIRSPGLGDTAMYLCATSSARGGNQPQHFGDGTRLSIL.

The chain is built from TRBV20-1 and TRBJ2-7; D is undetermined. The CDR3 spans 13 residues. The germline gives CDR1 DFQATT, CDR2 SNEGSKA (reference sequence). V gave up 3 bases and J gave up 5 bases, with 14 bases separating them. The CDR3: CSARPSAKNEQYV. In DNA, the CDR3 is TGCAGTGCTAGGCCCTCTGCTAAGAACGAGCAGTACGTC.

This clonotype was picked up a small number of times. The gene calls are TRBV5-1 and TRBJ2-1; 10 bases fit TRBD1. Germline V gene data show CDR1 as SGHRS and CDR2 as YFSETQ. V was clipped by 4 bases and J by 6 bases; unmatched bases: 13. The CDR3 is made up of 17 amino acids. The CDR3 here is CASSPYLDRTGGNEQFF. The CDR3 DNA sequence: TGCGCCAGCAGCCCTTACCTTGATAGGACAGGGGGCAATGAGCAGTTCTTC. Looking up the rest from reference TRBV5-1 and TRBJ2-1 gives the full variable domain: KAGVTQTPRYLIKTRGQQVTLSCSPISGHRSVSWYQQTPGQGLQFLFEYFSETQRNKGNFPGRFSGRQFSNSRSEMNVSTLELGDSALYLCASSPYLDRTGGNEQFFGPGTRLTVL.

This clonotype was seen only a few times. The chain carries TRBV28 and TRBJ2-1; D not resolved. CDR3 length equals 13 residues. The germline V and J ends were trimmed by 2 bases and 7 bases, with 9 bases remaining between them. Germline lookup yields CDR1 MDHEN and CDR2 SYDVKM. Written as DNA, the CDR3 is TGTGCCAGCAGTTTAGGACGGAGAAATGAGCAGTTCTTC. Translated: CASSLGRRNEQFF.

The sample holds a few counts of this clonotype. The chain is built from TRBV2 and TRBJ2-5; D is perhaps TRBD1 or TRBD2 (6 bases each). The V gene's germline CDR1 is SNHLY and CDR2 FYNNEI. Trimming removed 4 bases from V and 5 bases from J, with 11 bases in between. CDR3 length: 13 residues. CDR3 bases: TGTGCCAGCAGTGGGTCGGGGGCTGAGACCCAGTACTTC. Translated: CASSGSGAETQYF.

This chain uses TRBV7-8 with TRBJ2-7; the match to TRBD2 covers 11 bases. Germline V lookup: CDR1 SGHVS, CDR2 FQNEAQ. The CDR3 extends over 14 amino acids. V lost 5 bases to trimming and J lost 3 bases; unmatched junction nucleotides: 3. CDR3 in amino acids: CASSQGLAGYEQYV. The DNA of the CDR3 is TGTGCCAGCAGCCAAGGACTAGCGGGCTACGAGCAGTACGTC.